The TCR beta chain under discussion was sequenced for a study of CD8 T cells in ankylosing spondylitis. Findings and limits, study-wide: Ankylosing spondylitis blood seemed to carry a telltale TCR beta motif made of seven or eight highly homologous variants. CD8+ cells made up the disease-linked clones, which were relatively rare in peripheral blood. Within matched ankylosing spondylitis synovial fluid, disease-linked clones were reportedly significantly enriched.

Regarding this clonotype: Its matching antigen is unknown.

Each TCR beta library was made by quantitative 5'-RACE that incorporated molecular barcodes. Via MiXCR, TCRdb re-called the 5' RACE reads, giving one row per CDR3 protein. There are 150,000 to 200,000 distinct CDR3 sequences in the sample; 9.8% occur only once, and about 14% lies in the top ten. The CDR3 is made up of 16 amino acids. Trimming cost V 0 bases and J 2 bases; bases outside gene matches: 6. Germline CDR1 SGHRS, CDR2 YFSETQ. The J gene is TRBJ2-3, the V gene TRBV5-1; 7 nucleotides line up with TRBD1. The origin of this receptor is a female donor with ankylosing spondylitis or in good health (not recorded which). Material for sequencing was blood, either unsorted or a sorted T cell fraction (not recorded which). CDR3 loop: CASSLVGTDYTDTQYF. In nucleotides, the CDR3 is TGCGCCAGCAGCTTGGTGGGGACAGACTACACAGATACGCAGTATTTT. The entire variable domain, with the rest obtained from reference TRBV5-1 and TRBJ2-3, is as follows: KAGVTQTPRYLIKTRGQQVTLSCSPISGHRSVSWYQQTPGQGLQFLFEYFSETQRNKGNFPGRFSGRQFSNSRSEMNVSTLELGDSALYLCASSLVGTDYTDTQYFGPGTRLTVL.